Listed here are 9 T cell receptor beta chains from one sample, sequenced in a study of Graves' ophthalmopathy and Graves' hyperthyroidism. Amplification from RNA transcripts yielded the TCR beta CDR3 regions. Amplification began with first-round RT-PCR using HTBI primers, then second-round multiplex PCR was performed. Via MiXCR, TCRdb re-called the multiplex PCR reads, giving one row per CDR3 protein. The sample yields roughly 420,000 distinct CDR3 sequences, roughly 21% seen once. What was sequenced was peripheral blood. The receptor source for this set is a woman between 18 and 29 years old with stable Graves' hyperthyroidism.

The rearrangement joins TRBV15 to TRBJ2-7, with 9 nucleotides matching TRBD2. The germline V gene has CDR1 LNHNV and CDR2 YYDKDF (reference sequence). Trimming at V came to 3 bases and at J to 2 bases, leaving 8 bases not matched to a gene. The length of the CDR3 is 16 residues. The CDR3 here is CATSSGAAGGPYEQYF. Written as DNA, the CDR3 is TGTGCCACCAGCAGCGGTGCAGCGGGAGGCCCCTACGAGCAGTACTTC.

This clonotype was seen ten or more times. The chain employs TRBV28 and TRBJ2-5, with D possibly being TRBD2 (5 bases). Germline CDR1 and CDR2: MDHEN and SYDVKM. V gave up 2 bases and J gave up 5 bases, with 15 bases separating them. The CDR3 runs 15 residues. This chain's CDR3 is CASSLRSLEEETQYF. The DNA of the CDR3 is TGTGCCAGCAGTTTACGGTCCCTGGAGGAGGAGACCCAGTACTTC.

The chain combines TRBV5-4 with TRBJ1-2; D is possibly TRBD1 (5 bases). This CDR3 spans 15 amino acids. V lost 4 bases and J lost 4, with 17 bases in between. Germline V gene lookup returns CDR1 SGHNT and CDR2 YYREEE (reference sequence). The CDR3 nucleotides read TGTGCCAGCAGCCCCAGGACCGGGGACGGCTATGGCTACACCTTC. The encoded protein is CASSPRTGDGYGYTF.

This clonotype was seen at least ten times. V usage is TRBV7-6 and J usage is TRBJ2-7; 7 bases map to TRBD1. CDR1 and CDR2 (germline): SGHVS, FNYEAQ. Trimming removed 1 base from V and 2 bases from J; junction bases left unmatched: 5. The length of the CDR3 is 15 residues. CDR3 bases: TGTGCCAGCAGCTTAGGACAGGGATGGGCCTACGAGCAGTACTTC. This gives the protein CASSLGQGWAYEQYF.

The sample holds many counts of this clonotype. The rearrangement uses TRBV6-1 and TRBJ1-1; D gene ambiguous. The CDR3 has 14 amino acids. The V gene lost 3 bases and the J gene lost 1 base, with 9 bases spanning the gap. Germline V gene sequence: CDR1 MNHNS, CDR2 SASEGT. CDR3 amino acids: CASSDGVRNTEAFF. The CDR3, as DNA: TGTGCCAGCAGTGATGGGGTAAGGAACACTGAAGCTTTCTTT.

This clonotype occurred many times. One end of the junction does not line up with germline, which may come from a read error. This sequence joins TRBV27 and TRBJ2-7; 15 positions agree with TRBD2. From germline, CDR1 is MNHEY and CDR2 SMNVEV (reference sequence). CDR3 size: 17 residues. CDR3 bases: TGTGCCGGCAGGCTCTGGACTAGCGGGAGGGCCGGGTACGAGCAGTACTTC. It specifies CAGRLWTSGRAGYEQYF.

This clonotype was recorded once. Just one base apart from a much larger clone, this may be a read error. It is likely a read error, because the conserved phenylalanine at the end of the CDR3 is missing. The chain carries TRBV7-2 and TRBJ1-1, with D hard to call. Trimming pared 1 base from V and 1 base from J, leaving 7 bases between. This CDR3 has 14 amino acids. Germline values: CDR1 SGHTA, CDR2 FQGNSA. The CDR3 region has the DNA TGTGCCAGCAGCTTAGGCTATACGAACACTGAAGCTTTCTTG. Amino acid sequence: CASSLGYTNTEAFL.

This clonotype appeared many times. This rearrangement joins TRBV6-5 to TRBJ1-2; 8 nucleotides line up with TRBD1. The CDR3 is 13 residues long. V trimming: 0 bases; J trimming: 6 bases; junction bases outside the gene matches: 0. Germline V gives CDR1 MNHEY, CDR2 SVGAGI. The CDR3 here is CASSYSTGDGYTF. The CDR3 DNA is TGTGCCAGCAGTTACTCGACAGGGGATGGCTACACCTTC.

There are many counts of this clonotype. This sequence joins TRBV28 and TRBJ2-2, with 11 nucleotides matching TRBD1. The J segment lost 4 bases and the V segment lost 5 bases, leaving 3 bases of the junction unmatched. The CDR3 loop spans 15 amino acids. Germline V gene lookup returns CDR1 MDHEN and CDR2 SYDVKM. CDR3 sequence reads: CASSRTGGGTGELFF. In DNA, the CDR3 is TGTGCCAGCAGTCGGACAGGGGGCGGCACCGGGGAGCTGTTTTTT. The complete variable domain, with remaining parts taken from reference TRBV28 and TRBJ2-2, reads DVKVTQSSRYLVKRTGEKVFLECVQDMDHENMFWYRQDPGLGLRLIYFSYDVKMKEKGDIPEGYSVSREKKERFSLILESASTNQTSMYLCASSRTGGGTGELFFGEGSRLTVL.